The sequence of this TCR beta chain was determined in a study of blood T cells in healthy people across ages. The study, taken as a whole, reports: Strongly correlated with naive T cell percentage was TCR beta diversity. Per million T cells, TCR beta diversity dropped about linearly as age rose.

A sample-barcoded 5' primer and a J-beta primer mix were used in a second PCR of roughly 6 to 11 cycles. MiXCR was run by TCRdb on the 5' RACE reads, yielding one entry per CDR3 protein. The table has some 1.5 million distinct CDR3 sequences, 28% seen once; the top ten hold 7.7%. Only a few counts were recorded for this clonotype. Its specificity is unknown. The V gene's germline CDR1 is SNHLY and CDR2 FYNNEI. The CDR3 spans 14 residues. V dropped 7 bases and J dropped 1; count of bases not matched to a gene: 4. The chain couples TRBV2 to TRBJ2-5, with 9 bases that match TRBD2. The material sequenced was blood. This sequence was found in a woman aged 30 to 39 in good health. CDR3 region: CASTLAGFQETQYF. The CDR3 bases are TGTGCCAGCACGCTAGCGGGATTCCAAGAGACCCAGTACTTC.